Following are 25 T cell receptor beta chains from one sample sequenced in a study of T cell repertoires in cytomegalovirus infection. MiXCR, run by TCRdb on the reads, gives a single entry per CDR3 protein. The sample lists under 600,000 distinct CDR3 sequences, 15% to 20% occurring once. Sequenced material: CD8+ T cells from PBMCs. The receptors were sampled from a human donor in good health (CMV status not recorded). Some clones in this sample may be carry-over from other donors' samples.

In its sample, this clonotype was seen many times. The V call is TRBV14, the J call TRBJ2-4; D possibly corresponds to TRBD1 (5 bases). CDR3 size: 15 residues. The germline V and J ends were trimmed by 0 bases and 8 bases, with 14 bases remaining between them. Germline loops: CDR1 SGHDN, CDR2 FVKESK. This chain's CDR3 is CASSQEYRTRYIQYF. CDR3 DNA: TGTGCCAGCAGCCAAGAATACAGGACCCGATACATTCAGTACTTC.

The chain couples TRBV5-5 to TRBJ1-5; D unclear. In germline, CDR1 is SGHKS, CDR2 YYEKEE (reference sequence). Trimming took 0 bases from V and 6 from J, leaving 7 bases between them. The CDR3 has 13 amino acids. CDR3 DNA: TGTGCCAGCAGCTTGGTGGAGGGTCAGCCCCAGCATTTT. Translation: CASSLVEGQPQHF. Filled out from reference TRBV5-5 and TRBJ1-5, the complete variable domain reads DAGVTQSPTHLIKTRGQQVTLRCSPISGHKSVSWYQQVLGQGPQFIFQYYEKEERGRGNFPDRFSARQFPNYSSELNVNALLLGDSALYLCASSLVEGQPQHFGDGTRLSIL.

The chain links TRBV4-1 to TRBJ2-3, with 8 positions matching TRBD2. CDR1 and CDR2 (germline): MGHRA, YSYEKL. This CDR3 contains 15 residues. V was pared by 7 bases and J by 1 base, with 7 bases of the junction left unmatched. CDR3 residues: CASKKEAGGTDTQYF. The CDR3 DNA sequence: TGCGCCAGCAAAAAAGAAGCGGGAGGCACAGATACGCAGTATTTT.

This clonotype has more than one count but fewer than ten. The CDR3 sequence: CATSRDSFGLSGNTIYF. CDR3 nucleotides: TGTGCCACCAGCAGAGACTCGTTCGGGCTCTCTGGAAACACCATATATTTT. The chain links TRBV15 to TRBJ1-3; D unresolved. This CDR3 has 17 amino acids. Germline CDR1 reads LNHNV; CDR2 reads YYDKDF (reference sequence). V was clipped by 0 bases and J by 0 bases, with 12 bases between them.

This chain links TRBV7-6 with TRBJ1-2; D unresolved. Deletions cut 1 base from V and 4 bases from J, with 4 bases between. Germline loops: CDR1 SGHVS, CDR2 FNYEAQ. There are 12 residues in the CDR3. The CDR3 loop reads CASSLGAYGYTF. The DNA for the CDR3 is TGTGCCAGCAGCTTAGGCGCCTATGGCTACACCTTC. The whole variable domain, filled in from reference TRBV7-6 and TRBJ1-2, reads GAGVSQSPRYKVTKRGQDVALRCDPISGHVSLYWYRQALGQGPEFLTYFNYEAQQDKSGLPNDRFSAERPEGSISTLTIQRTEQRDSAMYRCASSLGAYGYTFGSGTRLTVV.

V is TRBV20-1 and J is TRBJ2-5, with TRBD2 matching over 10 bases. Trimming took 3 bases from V and 1 from J; bases not matched to a gene: 8. There are 16 residues in the CDR3. Germline V gene lookup returns CDR1 DFQATT and CDR2 SNEGSKA (reference sequence). The DNA of the CDR3 is TGCAGTGCTAGGGCAGGGACTAGCGTTACCCAAGAGACCCAGTACTTC. Protein sequence: CSARAGTSVTQETQYF.

This sequence joins TRBV2 and TRBJ2-1; 7 bases are a match to TRBD1. The CDR3 has 15 amino acids. With 6 bases clipped from V and 4 bases from J, the junction kept 9 bases outside the gene matches. Germline lookup yields CDR1 SNHLY and CDR2 FYNNEI. The CDR3 DNA sequence: TGTGCCAGCAGCGATATCCGGGACAGATACAATGAGCAGTTCTTC. Translating gives CASSDIRDRYNEQFF.

The V gene is TRBV12-3 or TRBV12-4, the J gene TRBJ2-2, with 7 positions matching TRBD1. CDR3 size: 15 residues. The J segment lost 5 bases and the V segment lost 6 bases, leaving 9 bases of the junction unmatched. The DNA of the CDR3 is TGTGCCAGCAGCCAAGACAGGGTGGCAACCGGGGAGCTGTTTTTT. This encodes CASSQDRVATGELFF.

Turning to this clonotype: A much larger clone is a single base away; this may be a read error. CDR3 coding DNA: TGTGCCAGCAGCGCCACAGGGGCACAAACTTTCTTT. It codes for CASSATGAQTFF. The chain joins TRBV11-2 to TRBJ1-1, with TRBD1 matching 7 bases. This CDR3 is built from 12 residues. Germline CDR1 reads SGHAT; CDR2 reads FQNNGV. The V segment lost 5 bases and the J segment 12 bases; nucleotides outside the gene matches: 9.

This clonotype occurred many times. The chain uses TRBV7-9 and TRBJ2-2; D remains ambiguous. Looked up from germline, CDR1 is SEHNR and CDR2 is FQNEAQ (reference sequence). V lost 5 bases to trimming and J lost 6 bases, with 10 bases between them. The length of the CDR3 is 13 residues. CDR3 sequence: CASSHLNPGELFF. Here the CDR3 DNA reads TGTGCCAGCAGCCACCTTAACCCCGGGGAGCTGTTTTTT.

There are a few counts of this clonotype. The chain couples TRBV24-1 to TRBJ2-3; the match to TRBD2 covers 9 bases. V shed 4 bases, J shed 1 base, and the junction held 8 bases outside the gene matches. The CDR3 loop spans 17 amino acids. Germline CDR1 KGHDR, CDR2 SFDVKD. CDR3 in DNA: TGTGCCACCAGTGACCCCACTAGCGGGTGGGGCACAGATACGCAGTATTTT. Protein: CATSDPTSGWGTDTQYF.

This clonotype was detected many times. V is TRBV12-3 or TRBV12-4 and J is TRBJ2-2, with 11 bases fitting TRBD1. With V trimmed by 7 bases and J by 7 bases, 5 bases remained unmatched. This CDR3 contains 14 residues. This CDR3 reads CASTRTGGGGELFF. DNA of the CDR3: TGTGCCAGCACCCGGACAGGGGGCGGCGGGGAGCTGTTTTTT.

As concerns this clonotype: Just one base apart from a much larger clone, this may be a read error. The rearrangement uses TRBV6-5 and TRBJ1-2, with 7 bases that match TRBD1. This CDR3 has 11 residues. The germline gives CDR1 MNHEY, CDR2 SVGAGI. The CDR3 DNA is TGTGCCAGCACTCAGGGGGATGGCTACATCTTC. Protein product: CASTQGDGYIF.

As to this clonotype: A read error is possible here, since a much larger clone lies one base away. The V and J genes are TRBV7-9 and TRBJ1-4; D is unresolved. The V gene lost 2 bases and the J gene lost 11 bases, with 15 bases spanning the gap. There are 14 residues in the CDR3. CDR1 is SEHNR, CDR2 FQNEAQ, per germline (reference sequence). The CDR3 DNA sequence: TGTGCCAGCAGCTTAAAATCAGGTCGAGGGAAACTGTTTTTT. Translation: CASSLKSGRGKLFF.

The chain has TRBV7-9 and TRBJ1-6; no firm D call. This CDR3 comprises 16 residues. The germline CDR1 and CDR2 sequences are SEHNR and FQNEAQ (reference sequence). Trimming left V 5 bases short and J 4 bases short, with 15 bases between. CDR3 coding DNA: TGTGCCAGCAGCCCCCCATGGAGGGTTTATAATTCACCCCTCCACTTT. Translating it yields CASSPPWRVYNSPLHF.

Many counts were recorded for this clonotype. V usage is TRBV5-4 and J usage is TRBJ2-2; tentatively, D is TRBD1 (6 bases). Trimming left V 4 bases short and J 4 bases short, with 17 bases between. The V gene's germline CDR1 is SGHNT and CDR2 YYREEE (reference sequence). The CDR3 is made up of 16 amino acids. CDR3 in amino acids: CASSLLDSLFTGELFF. The DNA for the CDR3 is TGTGCCAGCAGCCTTCTGGACAGCCTTTTCACCGGGGAGCTGTTTTTT.

This clonotype showed up just a few times. The chain uses TRBV4-2 and TRBJ2-6, with 7 bases matching TRBD2. The CDR3 sequence is 18 residues long. The germline gives CDR1 LGHNA, CDR2 YNFKEQ. Trimming cost V 0 bases and J 0 bases; bases outside gene matches: 5. The DNA for the CDR3 is TGTGCCAGCAGCCAAGACCAGCGGGGATACTCTGGGGCCAACGTCCTGACTTTC. This translates into CASSQDQRGYSGANVLTF.

This clonotype was counted ten times or more. This chain uses TRBV7-9 with TRBJ2-2; either TRBD1 or TRBD2 may supply D (5 bases each). Trimming cost V 4 bases and J 6 bases, with 12 bases left between them. The CDR3 is 14 amino acids. Per the germline V gene, CDR1 is SEHNR and CDR2 is FQNEAQ (reference sequence). As DNA, the CDR3 is TGTGCCAGCAGCTCCCAGGGTAGCGCCGGGGAGCTGTTTTTT. Translation gives CASSSQGSAGELFF.

This clonotype was seen a few times. The chain joins TRBV6-6 to TRBJ1-1; 9 bases align to TRBD1. Germline V gene data show CDR1 as MNHNY and CDR2 as SVGAGI (reference sequence). CDR3 length equals 14 residues. V lost 7 bases and J lost 1; bases outside the gene matches: 4. CDR3 nucleotide sequence: TGTGCCAGCACCGGGGGACAGGGGAACACTGAAGCTTTCTTT. The encoded protein is CASTGGQGNTEAFF.

The V call is TRBV4-2, the J call TRBJ1-1; D remains ambiguous. The CDR3 loop spans 17 amino acids. Germline loops: CDR1 LGHNA, CDR2 YNFKEQ. V was shortened by 1 base and J by 8 bases, with 23 bases between the two germline ends. The CDR3 DNA sequence: TGTGCCAGCAGCCAAGCTGATCGTGGAGGGATCGTCTGGGAAGCTTTCTTT. It yields the protein CASSQADRGGIVWEAFF.

This clonotype was seen a few times. This chain uses TRBV9 with TRBJ2-3, with unresolved D. Germline loops: CDR1 SGDLS, CDR2 YYNGEE. The CDR3 consists of 17 residues. With 4 bases removed from V and 0 bases from J, the gap between germline ends came to 18 bases. CDR3 protein: CASSQPVSYNSTDTQYF. The CDR3 region has the DNA TGTGCCAGCAGCCAACCGGTGTCGTACAATAGCACAGATACGCAGTATTTT.

This clonotype was counted many times. V gene TRBV6-1 combines with J gene TRBJ1-1; D perhaps matches TRBD1 (5 bases). The germline V and J ends were trimmed by 10 bases and 5 bases, with 14 bases remaining between them. The CDR3 covers 12 residues. The V gene's germline CDR1 is MNHNS and CDR2 SASEGT. CDR3: CATQGGRTEAFF. The CDR3 DNA sequence: TGTGCCACTCAGGGAGGGAGGACTGAAGCTTTCTTT.

The table lists this clonotype with many counts. The chain links TRBV10-2 to TRBJ2-1, with unresolved D. Trimming took off 3 bases at V and 8 bases at J, with 8 bases between the two ends. Germline assignment: CDR1 WSHSY and CDR2 SAAADI. The CDR3 is 12 residues long. The CDR3, as DNA: TGCGCCAGCAGTGAAGACATTCATGAGCAGTTCTTC. Its translation is CASSEDIHEQFF.

This clonotype was seen ten or more times. The CDR3 is CASTHGAGFGYTF. CDR3 DNA sequence: TGTGCCAGCACTCACGGGGCAGGGTTTGGCTACACCTTC. The chain combines TRBV7-9 with TRBJ1-2, with D possibly TRBD1 on 5 matching bases. The germline gives CDR1 SEHNR, CDR2 FQNEAQ (reference sequence). With 7 bases removed from V and 7 bases from J, the gap between germline ends came to 16 bases. The CDR3 has 13 residues.

In this sample, this clonotype turned up many times. The chain carries TRBV10-3 and TRBJ1-2; 11 bases match TRBD1. CDR3 length: 15 amino acids. Trimming cost V 11 bases and J 0 bases; bases outside gene matches: 8. CDR1 ENHRY and CDR2 SYGVKD come from the germline V gene. The CDR3 DNA reads as TGTGCCTTAAGGACAGGGGGCTCAACTAACTATGGCTACACCTTC. Translation: CALRTGGSTNYGYTF.